These T cell receptor beta chains were read from a single sample in a study of cytotoxic CD8 clonotypes in ibrutinib-treated CLL. This table comes from immunoSEQ multiplex PCR, and its TCRdb copy is limited to in-frame clones, with some not included. The sample lists almost 250,000 clones; less than 75% were seen once. The material sequenced was PBMCs, taken after 24 months of ibrutinib treatment. The receptors come from a human donor with chronic lymphocytic leukemia. Both conserved end residues are part of each CDR3.

>TRBJ2-2|TRBV15
CATSIGRPTGELFF
>TRBJ2-3|TRBV27
CASSYASDLTGTQYF
>TRBJ2-7|TRBV28
CASSRIGLNSYEQYF
>TRBJ2-7|TRBV18
CASREVREQYF
>TRBJ1-1|TRBV19
CASSIAFGQGLGDIMNTEAFF
>TRBJ2-7|TRBV27
CASSHRTGYEQYF
>TRBJ2-5|TRBV28
CASSPRGRPQETQYF
>TRBJ1-1|TRBV18
CASSPPRANTEAFF
>TRBJ2-7|TRBV20-1
CSATDRGEQYF
>TRBJ2-7|TRBV6-1
CASSEVPGGSYEQYF
>TRBJ2-1|TRBV29-1
CSVDHGYEQFF
>TRBJ1-1|TRBV6-5
CASSYKGITEAFF
>TRBJ1-2|TRBV6-5
CASSYGQGANYGYTF
>TRBJ2-3|TRBV5-1
CASSLTGTSGQDTQYF
>TRBJ1-1|TRBV20-1
CLQGGDTEAFF
>TRBJ2-3|TRBV13
CASSSTGSDTQYF
>TRBJ2-7|TRBV28
CASSRHGVWEQYF
>TRBJ2-7|TRBV7-9
CASSSIETSVPRGYEQYF
>TRBJ2-3|TRBV4-1
CASSQESAGRERNTQYF
>TRBJ2-3|TRBV5-4
CASSQQGSSDTQYF
>TRBJ2-7|TRBV18
CASSPPGLAGDEQYF
>TRBJ2-1|TRBV10-3
CAISAGTSDYTYNEQFF
>TRBJ1-5|TRBV30
CAYLPGQGLNSNQPQHF
>TRBJ2-1|TRBV27
CASSLLAGSYNEQFF
>TRBJ2-2|TRBV6-4
CASSDSGQFTGELFF
>TRBJ2-7|TRBV9
CASSVNGRAEDEQYF
>TRBJ2-3|TRBV5-1
CASSLPDRGDTQYF
>TRBJ2-7|TRBV28
CAILDQGLASEQYF
>TRBJ1-5|TRBV27
CASSLGWGQPQHF
>TRBJ2-1|TRBV7-9
CASSQTRAYNEQFF
>TRBJ2-1|TRBV28
CASSSYGVNEQFF
>TRBJ2-7|TRBV2
CASRKDRGAGSYEQYF
>TRBJ2-7|TRBV9
CASSVAGGRETNEQYF
>TRBJ1-1|TRBV28
CASSYGTVLIGAFF
>TRBJ2-3|TRBV29-1
CSVGTAPSTDTQYF